Listed here are 32 T cell receptor beta chains from one sample, sequenced in a study of CD8 T cells in Susac syndrome. Reverse transcription used about 0.5 to 1 ug RNA and random hexamers. Each CDR3 protein gets one entry after TCRdb re-called the immunoSEQ multiplex PCR reads with MiXCR. Of about 200,000 distinct CDR3 sequences detected, roughly 92% appear once; the ten largest clones hold roughly 0.13%. The sample comprised CD8+ T cells from PBMCs. The receptors shown here come from a human donor with multiple sclerosis.

The chain couples TRBV29-1 to TRBJ2-5, with 7 bases matching TRBD1. The CDR3 consists of 17 residues. CDR1 and CDR2 from the germline V gene are SQVTM and ANQGSEA. The CDR3 here is CSAWAGGTFGHQETQYF. CDR3 nucleotide sequence: TGCAGTGCGTGGGCAGGGGGAACTTTCGGGCACCAAGAGACCCAGTACTTC.

This clonotype was counted once. This chain links TRBV21-1 with TRBJ1-5; the D segment call TRBD1 is taken from the table without a DNA check. TRBV21-1 is a pseudogene locus. CDR3 length equals 13 residues. CDR3 coding DNA: TGTGCCAGCAGCAAACCTGTGGGGGGGCCCCAGCATTTT. It specifies CASSKPVGGPQHF.

The gene calls are TRBV15 and TRBJ1-2, with D possibly matching TRBD1 (5 bases). V gave up 5 bases and J gave up 6 bases, with 19 bases separating them. This CDR3 region has 15 residues. In germline, CDR1 is LNHNV, CDR2 YYDKDF (reference sequence). This CDR3 reads CATSRLQGSRDGYTF. The CDR3 nucleotides read TGTGCCACCAGCCGTCTGCAGGGTAGCAGGGATGGCTACACCTTC.

The chain links TRBV9 to TRBJ2-5, with 7 nucleotides matching TRBD1. CDR1 is SGDLS, CDR2 YYNGEE, per germline. V shed 3 bases and J 7 bases; nucleotides not matched to a gene: 9. CDR3 size: 14 residues. In DNA form, the CDR3 reads TGTGCCAGCAGCGAAGGGGGCACCCCTGCGACCCAGTACTTC. Translated: CASSEGGTPATQYF.

V usage is TRBV4-2 and J usage is TRBJ1-4, with a possible D match to TRBD1 (5 bases). The CDR3 sequence is 15 residues long. The germline V gene has CDR1 LGHNA and CDR2 YNFKEQ. V was cut by 4 bases and J by 3 bases, with 12 bases left in between. The CDR3 coding sequence is TGTGCCAGCAGCCCGAAGGGGAGGGCTAATGAAAAACTGTTTTTT. Translation gives CASSPKGRANEKLFF.

V is TRBV5-1 and J is TRBJ1-5; D may be TRBD1 (5 bases). CDR1 and CDR2 from the germline V gene are SGHRS and YFSETQ. Trimming cost V 6 bases and J 14 bases, with 9 bases left between them. The CDR3 has 9 residues. The CDR3, as DNA: TGCGCCAGCATCAAGGACAAGCATTTT. This codes for CASIKDKHF.

The CDR3 spells CASSLEAGISYEQYF. In DNA, the CDR3 is TGTGCCAGCAGTTTAGAGGCAGGGATCTCCTACGAGCAGTACTTC. The V call is TRBV28, the J call TRBJ2-7; a possible D gene is TRBD1 (5 bases). The CDR3 consists of 15 residues. Germline loops: CDR1 MDHEN, CDR2 SYDVKM. Trimming pared 2 bases from V and 0 bases from J, leaving 11 bases between.

The rearrangement joins TRBV29-1 to TRBJ1-3; TRBD1 might be the D (5 bases). This CDR3 has 13 residues. The V end was cut by 5 bases, the J end by 1 base, with 9 bases between. CDR1 and CDR2 (germline): SQVTM, ANQGSEA. CDR3 sequence (DNA): TGCAGCGTTTGGGGCGCATCTGGAAACACCATATATTTT. Translated, it gives CSVWGASGNTIYF.

J is TRBJ2-1 and V is TRBV7-9, with 8 bases lining up with TRBD2. Germline V gene data show CDR1 as SEHNR and CDR2 as FQNEAQ (reference sequence). J gave up 7 bases and V 8 bases, and 13 bases lay outside the gene matches. The CDR3 totals 15 residues. The CDR3 spells CASRPSGGRWNEQFF. CDR3 sequence (DNA): TGTGCCAGCCGACCGTCCGGCGGGAGGTGGAATGAGCAGTTCTTC. The full variable domain, completed using reference TRBV7-9 and TRBJ2-1, is DTGVSQNPRHKITKRGQNVTFRCDPISEHNRLYWYRQTLGQGPEFLTYFQNEAQLEKSRLLSDRFSAERPKGSFSTLEIQRTEQGDSAMYLCASRPSGGRWNEQFFGPGTRLTVL.

V usage is TRBV12-3 or TRBV12-4 and J usage is TRBJ2-2; D uncertain. The CDR3 loop spans 14 amino acids. The V end was cut by 8 bases, the J end by 1 base, with 11 bases between. CDR3 sequence: CASRPRQNTGELFF. Written as DNA, the CDR3 is TGTGCCAGCCGCCCCCGACAGAACACCGGGGAGCTGTTTTTT.

The gene calls are TRBV18 and TRBJ2-1; possibly TRBD1 or TRBD2 for D (5 bases each). The CDR3 runs to 16 residues. V lost 3 bases and J 3 bases, leaving 15 bases between the germline ends. The germline V gene has CDR1 KGHSH and CDR2 LQKENI. The CDR3 loop is CASSPGTKPRYNEQFF. The CDR3 coding sequence is TGTGCCAGCTCACCGGGGACCAAACCACGCTACAATGAGCAGTTCTTC.

V gene TRBV14 combines with J gene TRBJ2-7; 11 nucleotides agree with TRBD1. The V segment lost 6 bases and the J segment 7 bases; nucleotides outside the gene matches: 5. The CDR3 loop spans 13 amino acids. Per the germline V gene, CDR1 is SGHDN and CDR2 is FVKESK. The CDR3 sequence: CASRGTGGGEQYF. CDR3 nucleotide sequence: TGTGCCAGCAGGGGGACAGGGGGAGGTGAGCAGTACTTC.

This chain uses TRBV2 with TRBJ2-3; D perhaps matches TRBD2 (6 bases). Trimming stripped 3 bases from V and 2 bases from J, with 15 bases between. CDR1 is SNHLY and CDR2 is FYNNEI in the germline V gene. The CDR3 has 16 amino acids. The CDR3 region has the DNA TGTGCCAGCAGTGAGGGTAGCGGAACTTACACAGATACGCAGTATTTT. Amino acid sequence: CASSEGSGTYTDTQYF.

The CDR3 region has the DNA TGTGCCAGCAGCTTAATAGGGTCCCGCACCGGGGAGCTGTTTTTT. Translation gives CASSLIGSRTGELFF. This rearrangement joins TRBV13 to TRBJ2-2; no reliable D call. The CDR3 runs 15 residues. Germline loops: CDR1 PRHDT, CDR2 FYEKMQ (reference sequence). V lost 2 bases to trimming and J lost 4 bases, with 11 bases between them.

The chain employs TRBV9 and TRBJ2-7; D unresolved. The CDR3 has 14 residues. Germline-derived CDR1 and CDR2 are SGDLS and YYNGEE. Trimming cost V 4 bases and J 3 bases, with 14 bases left between them. The CDR3 nucleotides read TGTGCCAGCAGCCCCCGGCAAGGTCACTACGAGCAGTACTTC. Its translation: CASSPRQGHYEQYF.

The sample holds one count of this clonotype. The gene calls are TRBV3-1 and TRBJ2-7, with a tentative D call TRBD2 (6 bases). Trimming stripped 1 base from V and 2 bases from J, with 15 bases between. This CDR3 is 16 amino acids long. Germline lookup yields CDR1 LGHDT and CDR2 YNNKEL (reference sequence). This chain's CDR3 is CASSQVGGAGTYEQYF. CDR3 nucleotides: TGTGCCAGCAGCCAAGTGGGCGGGGCGGGGACCTACGAGCAGTACTTC.

This chain uses TRBV19 with TRBJ2-1; no firm D call. Germline V gene sequence: CDR1 LNHDA, CDR2 SQIVND (reference sequence). This CDR3 spans 16 amino acids. The V gene lost 3 bases and the J gene lost 6 bases, with 18 bases spanning the gap. The CDR3 DNA is TGTGCCAGTAGTATCTCAGACGCCACCTACACCAATGAGCAGTTCTTC. It specifies CASSISDATYTNEQFF.

This chain connects TRBV15 to TRBJ2-1, with D perhaps TRBD1 (7 bases). This CDR3 comprises 15 residues. CDR1 is LNHNV and CDR2 is YYDKDF in the germline V gene (reference sequence). V was clipped by 5 bases and J by 3 bases, with 14 bases between them. Here the CDR3 reads CATSEYRGGYNEQFF. As DNA, the CDR3 is TGTGCCACCAGCGAATACAGGGGAGGCTACAATGAGCAGTTCTTC.

This clonotype was observed once. The J gene is TRBJ2-1, the V gene TRBV6-1; D call uncertain. V was shortened by 5 bases and J by 7 bases, with 24 bases between the two germline ends. The CDR3 runs 17 residues. Germline loops: CDR1 MNHNS, CDR2 SASEGT. The CDR3 DNA follows: TGTGCCAGCAGTCCCCTTCTTCCTTCCAATTCCGAGAATGAGCAGTTCTTC. Protein: CASSPLLPSNSENEQFF.

The chain combines TRBV27 with TRBJ2-3; D is possibly TRBD2 (5 bases). The CDR3 has 11 amino acids. The V gene lost 10 bases and the J gene lost 6 bases, with 11 bases spanning the gap. Germline V gene sequence: CDR1 MNHEY, CDR2 SMNVEV (reference sequence). This chain's CDR3 is CATLKRDTQYF. The CDR3 region has the DNA TGTGCCACCTTGAAGCGGGATACGCAGTATTTT.

This clonotype was seen just once. CDR3: CASSSRLAGIANTGELFF. Written as DNA, the CDR3 is TGTGCCAGCAGCTCACGACTAGCGGGGATCGCGAACACCGGGGAGCTGTTTTTT. The chain links TRBV6-1 to TRBJ2-2, with 11 bases matching TRBD2. Trimming cost V 6 bases and J 0 bases; bases outside gene matches: 9. The germline CDR1 and CDR2 sequences are MNHNS and SASEGT. The CDR3 is 18 amino acids.

The rearrangement joins TRBV5-1 to TRBJ2-3, with 7 bases lining up with TRBD1. Trimming cost V 0 bases and J 7 bases; bases outside gene matches: 11. The germline V gene encodes CDR1 SGHRS and CDR2 YFSETQ. CDR3 size: 16 residues. CDR3 residues: CASSLDVRVRGNTQYF. The DNA for the CDR3 is TGCGCCAGCAGCTTGGACGTCAGGGTCAGGGGGAATACGCAGTATTTT.

This chain uses TRBV9 with TRBJ2-6; D is unresolved. The CDR3 is 15 amino acids. Germline-derived CDR1 and CDR2 are SGDLS and YYNGEE. V was clipped by 8 bases and J by 0 bases, with 12 bases between them. CDR3 loop: CASTGAVSGANVLTF. CDR3 nucleotides: TGTGCCAGTACCGGCGCAGTCTCTGGGGCCAACGTCCTGACTTTC.

The chain recombines TRBV5-1 with TRBJ2-7, with D uncertain. V was clipped by 0 bases and J by 3 bases, with 10 bases between them. Looked up from germline, CDR1 is SGHRS and CDR2 is YFSETQ. The CDR3 totals 14 residues. CDR3 protein: CASSLDYTIYEQYF. DNA for the CDR3: TGCGCCAGCAGCTTGGACTATACTATCTACGAGCAGTACTTC.

This clonotype was recorded once. The chain couples TRBV29-1 to TRBJ2-1, with TRBD2 matching 7 bases. Germline V gives CDR1 SQVTM, CDR2 ANQGSEA. The CDR3 covers 14 residues. Trimming took 3 bases from V and 4 from J; bases not matched to a gene: 6. The CDR3 protein is CSVDGLAVYNEQFF. CDR3 DNA sequence: TGCAGCGTTGACGGTCTAGCGGTTTACAATGAGCAGTTCTTC.

The chain combines TRBV14 with TRBJ2-5, with D unresolved. The germline CDR1 and CDR2 sequences are SGHDN and FVKESK. The length of the CDR3 is 11 residues. Trimming took off 3 bases at V and 4 bases at J, with 3 bases between the two ends. This CDR3 reads CASSHAETQYF. The DNA for the CDR3 is TGTGCCAGCAGCCACGCAGAGACCCAGTACTTC.

V and J are TRBV19 and TRBJ2-5; D call uncertain. Trimming removed 4 bases from V and 0 bases from J, with 0 bases in between. The CDR3 covers 11 residues. Germline V gene data show CDR1 as LNHDA and CDR2 as SQIVND (reference sequence). CDR3 in amino acids: CASSNQETQYF. Written as DNA, the CDR3 is TGTGCCAGTAGTAACCAAGAGACCCAGTACTTC.

This clonotype has more than one count but fewer than ten. The genes are TRBV12-3 or TRBV12-4 and TRBJ2-2; D is unclear. The CDR3 extends over 14 amino acids. V lost 1 base to trimming and J lost 4 bases, with 7 bases between them. DNA of the CDR3: TGTGCCAGCAGTTTAGTGGGGTCCACCGGGGAGCTGTTTTTT. Translation gives CASSLVGSTGELFF.

This chain uses TRBV13 with TRBJ1-2; tentative D call: TRBD1 (5 bases). Germline CDR1 PRHDT, CDR2 FYEKMQ (reference sequence). The CDR3 is made up of 13 amino acids. V was clipped by 0 bases and J by 6 bases, with 8 bases between them. The CDR3, as DNA: TGTGCCAGCAGCTTAGGTGAGGGGAATGGCTACACCTTC. Encoded protein: CASSLGEGNGYTF.

In its sample, this clonotype was seen once. This rearrangement joins TRBV5-6 to TRBJ2-7; D gene unclear. CDR1 and CDR2 (germline): SGHDT, YYEEEE. Trimming cost V 4 bases and J 2 bases, with 19 bases left between them. This CDR3 region has 16 residues. CDR3 bases: TGTGCCAGCAGCCCCGGGCAGGCAGGTTGGGCCTACGAGCAGTACTTC. This translates into CASSPGQAGWAYEQYF.

This chain uses TRBV5-4 with TRBJ2-2, with D tentatively TRBD2 (6 bases). The germline V gene has CDR1 SGHNT and CDR2 YYREEE (reference sequence). V lost 0 bases to trimming and J lost 5 bases, with 11 bases between them. The CDR3 length is 15 residues. The CDR3 is CASSLVVGGTGELFF. CDR3 bases: TGTGCCAGCAGCTTGGTGGTGGGGGGAACCGGGGAGCTGTTTTTT.

The V call is TRBV27, the J call TRBJ1-1; the match to TRBD1 covers 8 bases. Germline values: CDR1 MNHEY, CDR2 SMNVEV (reference sequence). The CDR3 is 16 residues long. V lost 6 bases to trimming and J lost 0 bases; unmatched junction nucleotides: 9. The CDR3 region has the DNA TGTGCCAGCAGACTGACGTCAGGGGGCATGAACACTGAAGCTTTCTTT. Amino acids: CASRLTSGGMNTEAFF.